This T cell receptor (beta chain) originates from a study of regulatory T cells in long-lasting Graves disease. Germline lookup yields CDR1 SGHTA and CDR2 FQGNSA. The CDR3 contains 13 residues. V shed 5 bases and J 7 bases; nucleotides not matched to a gene: 1. Arm-PCR of CDR3 regions with iRepertoire HTBI primers generated TCR beta libraries. One entry per CDR3 protein results from TCRdb running MiXCR on the multiplex PCR reads. The table has 450,000 or so distinct CDR3 sequences, 22% seen once. Documented time point: persistent/refractory GD, antithyroid drugs over 5 years with positive TRAb. The TCR library was made from RNA that had been extracted from PBMCs in TRIzol. Study-level results: Study of thyroid tissue was not done, with only peripheral blood studied. With a small sample size, accuracy may have been reduced. For persistent Graves' patients, TCR diversity was lower than for newly diagnosed ones.

The table lists this clonotype with many counts. Its target is not known. The V and J genes are TRBV7-2 and TRBJ1-5; 11 bases fit TRBD1. The TCR sequence derives from a female donor with Graves disease. Sample: peripheral blood mononuclear cells (PBMCs), taken when the disease was refractory, from a patient treated with antithyroid drugs. In nucleotides, the CDR3 is TGTGCCAGCAGCCGGGACAGGGGGCAGCCCCAGCATTTT. It is translated as CASSRDRGQPQHF.